Shown below are 18 T cell receptor beta chains from a single sample sequenced in a study of blood T cell repertoires in COVID-19. Some clones are missing from TCRdb's copy, which holds only in-frame ones; the method was immunoSEQ multiplex PCR. Of approximately 220,000 clones in the sample, roughly 80% were seen once. Sequenced sample: peripheral blood. The receptors here all came from a woman at least 80 years old with acute or convalescent COVID-19.

The chain's CDR3 is CASKFLADLTDTQYF. CDR3 nucleotide sequence: TGTGCCAGTAAATTCCTAGCGGACCTCACAGATACGCAGTATTTT. V and J are TRBV19 and TRBJ2-3, with TRBD2 matching over 7 bases. The V gene end was trimmed by 7 bases and the J gene end by 2 bases; junction bases not matched to a gene: 9. Germline V lookup: CDR1 LNHDA, CDR2 SQIVND (reference sequence). The CDR3 totals 15 residues. The entire variable domain, with the rest obtained from reference TRBV19 and TRBJ2-3, is as follows: DGGITQSPKYLFRKEGQNVTLSCEQNLNHDAMYWYRQDPGQGLRLIYYSQIVNDFQKGDIAEGYSVSREKKESFPLTVTSAQKNPTAFYLCASKFLADLTDTQYFGPGTRLTVL.

The chain carries TRBV5-4 and TRBJ2-5; TRBD2 agrees at 9 bases. With 1 base clipped from V and 2 bases from J, the junction kept 3 bases outside the gene matches. This CDR3 has 15 amino acids. The germline V gene encodes CDR1 SGHNT and CDR2 YYREEE (reference sequence). The chain's CDR3 is CASSLKRGVQETQYF. CDR3 DNA sequence: TGTGCCAGCAGCTTGAAGCGGGGGGTACAAGAGACCCAGTACTTC. Full variable domain (outside the CDR3, taken from reference TRBV5-4 and TRBJ2-5): ETGVTQSPTHLIKTRGQQVTLRCSSQSGHNTVSWYQQALGQGPQFIFQYYREEENGRGNFPPRFSGLQFPNYSSELNVNALELDDSALYLCASSLKRGVQETQYFGPGTRLLVL.

Note on this clone: Other nucleotide sequences from this sample produce the same CDR3. The chain employs TRBV20-1 and TRBJ1-2, with a tentative D call TRBD1 (6 bases). The CDR3 sequence is 11 residues long. Germline CDR1 and CDR2: DFQATT and SNEGSKA (reference sequence). V lost 0 bases and J lost 8, with 7 bases in between. In DNA, the CDR3 is TGCAGTGCTAGAGAAAGGGGGGGCTACACCTTC. It codes for CSARERGGYTF.

J is TRBJ2-3 and V is TRBV19, with D perhaps matching TRBD2 (6 bases). Germline V lookup: CDR1 LNHDA, CDR2 SQIVND (reference sequence). CDR3 length: 15 amino acids. Trimming took off 5 bases at V and 5 bases at J, with 17 bases between the two ends. In DNA form, the CDR3 reads TGTGCCAGTAGTCCCCCGGGACTTGGAGGAGATACGCAGTATTTT. Translated, it gives CASSPPGLGGDTQYF. Full variable domain (remainder filled in from reference TRBV19 and TRBJ2-3): DGGITQSPKYLFRKEGQNVTLSCEQNLNHDAMYWYRQDPGQGLRLIYYSQIVNDFQKGDIAEGYSVSREKKESFPLTVTSAQKNPTAFYLCASSPPGLGGDTQYFGPGTRLTVL.

The chain couples TRBV3-1 (or the pseudogene TRBV3-2) to TRBJ1-5; the D is unclear. V dropped 4 bases and J dropped 8 bases, with 15 bases sitting between them. This CDR3 comprises 14 residues. Looked up from germline, CDR1 is LGHDT and CDR2 is YNNKEL (reference sequence). CDR3 bases: TGTGCCAGCAGCCTGGGAGTCGGAGTAGAGCCCCAGCATTTT. Its translation: CASSLGVGVEPQHF.

V and J are TRBV30 and TRBJ1-2, with 10 bases that match TRBD1. This CDR3 is built from 15 residues. V shed 2 bases, J shed 4 bases, and the junction held 7 bases outside the gene matches. Germline V gene lookup returns CDR1 GTSNPN and CDR2 SVGIG (reference sequence). CDR3 DNA sequence: TGTGCCTGGAGTTGGACACGGACAGGGGGCTATGGCTACACCTTC. As protein: CAWSWTRTGGYGYTF. Variable domain in full (rest from reference TRBV30 and TRBJ1-2): SQTIHQWPATLVQPVGSPLSLECTVEGTSNPNLYWYRQAAGRGLQLLFYSVGIGQISSEVPQNLSASRPQDRQFILSSKKLLLSDSGFYLCAWSWTRTGGYGYTFGSGTRLTVV.

V and J are TRBV3-1 (or the pseudogene TRBV3-2) and TRBJ2-7; 7 bases are shared with TRBD1. The CDR3 length is 16 residues. Germline values: CDR1 LGHDT, CDR2 YNNKEL (reference sequence). V lost 3 bases, J lost 0 bases, and 8 bases stayed unmatched. CDR3 coding DNA: TGTGCCAGCAGCCACGGTACCGGGACAGTCTCCTACGAGCAGTACTTC. Its translation: CASSHGTGTVSYEQYF.

The chain carries TRBV6-6 and TRBJ2-5; 9 bases match TRBD1. The junction had 8 bases not matched to a gene; V was cut back by 7 bases and J by 5 bases. Per germline, CDR1 MNHNY and CDR2 SVGAGI (reference sequence). The CDR3 spans 14 residues. CDR3 sequence (DNA): TGTGCCAGCACGCGCACAGGGGGCGCGGAGACCCAGTACTTC. Its protein product is CASTRTGGAETQYF.

The table lists this clone with many counts. CDR3 sequence: CASSRDSGSRSDTQYF. The CDR3 DNA reads TGTGCCAGCAGCCGAGATAGCGGGAGTAGGTCAGATACGCAGTATTTT. The V and J genes are TRBV3-1 (or the pseudogene TRBV3-2) and TRBJ2-3; 9 bases match TRBD2. After removal of 4 bases from V and 4 bases from J, the junction contained 9 bases not matched to a gene. This CDR3 spans 16 amino acids. CDR1 and CDR2 from the germline V gene are LGHDT and YNNKEL (reference sequence).

V and J are TRBV5-1 and TRBJ1-5, with D tentatively TRBD1 (5 bases). Germline V gives CDR1 SGHRS, CDR2 YFSETQ. V was trimmed by 0 bases and J by 0 bases, leaving 10 bases between them. The CDR3 has 16 amino acids. The CDR3 DNA follows: TGCGCCAGCAGCTTGGACGGACACTATAGCAATCAGCCCCAGCATTTT. Its translation: CASSLDGHYSNQPQHF.

This clone has just one count. V and J are TRBV9 and TRBJ2-3; 9 bases align to TRBD1. CDR1 is SGDLS, CDR2 YYNGEE, per germline. CDR3 size: 20 residues. The ends lost 2 bases at V and 0 bases at J; junction bases unmatched: 16. CDR3 nucleotide sequence: TGTGCCAGCAGCGTTACAGGGGGCGAGGGGATAGCCCTTAGCACAGATACGCAGTATTTT. This encodes CASSVTGGEGIALSTDTQYF.

The chain joins TRBV5-1 to TRBJ2-3, with TRBD1 identical over 8 bases. CDR3 length equals 16 residues. Germline CDR1 SGHRS, CDR2 YFSETQ. J gave up 2 bases and V 3 bases, and 8 bases lay outside the gene matches. The CDR3 bases are TGCGCCAGCAGCTCGGGGACAGGAGGAACCACAGATACGCAGTATTTT. This encodes CASSSGTGGTTDTQYF.

This clone came up once. The V and J genes are TRBV11-2 and TRBJ2-4, with a possible D match to TRBD1 (5 bases). CDR3 length: 13 amino acids. The ends were cut back, 6 bases at V and 0 bases at J, with 6 bases in the middle. Germline V gene lookup returns CDR1 SGHAT and CDR2 FQNNGV. CDR3: CASRGLAKNIQYF. CDR3 DNA: TGTGCCAGCAGGGGGCTAGCCAAAAACATTCAGTACTTC.

This clone was counted a single time. The chain employs TRBV6-5 and TRBJ1-4; D perhaps matches TRBD1 (5 bases). Trimming stripped 8 bases from V and 0 bases from J, with 13 bases between. Germline V gene lookup returns CDR1 MNHEY and CDR2 SVGAGI. This CDR3 spans 15 amino acids. CDR3 residues: CASSTGGATNEKLFF. DNA of the CDR3: TGTGCCAGCTCCACCGGGGGTGCAACTAATGAAAAACTGTTTTTT.

This chain connects TRBV11-3 to TRBJ2-1; 15 bases map to TRBD2. Germline values: CDR1 SGHNT, CDR2 YENEEA. This CDR3 contains 16 residues. Trimming at V came to 5 bases and at J to 7 bases, leaving 6 bases not matched to a gene. The CDR3 loop is CASSRAGLAGGNEQFF. The CDR3 DNA reads TGTGCCAGCAGCAGAGCTGGACTAGCGGGAGGGAATGAGCAGTTCTTC.

The chain is built from TRBV5-1 and TRBJ1-1; D is ambiguous. Trimming pared 0 bases from V and 11 bases from J, leaving 11 bases between. The CDR3 is 12 amino acids. From germline, CDR1 is SGHRS and CDR2 YFSETQ. The CDR3 coding sequence is TGCGCCAGCAGCTTGGACACTAACGAGGCTTTCTTT. This encodes CASSLDTNEAFF.

The chain combines TRBV6-5 with TRBJ1-2; tentative D call: TRBD1 (5 bases). Germline loops: CDR1 MNHEY, CDR2 SVGAGI. The CDR3 covers 15 residues. V lost 10 bases and J lost 0, with 18 bases in between. CDR3 sequence reads: CATRPPGGANYGYTF. Here the CDR3 DNA reads TGTGCCACACGGCCCCCCGGGGGTGCTAACTATGGCTACACCTTC.

The chain combines TRBV6-5 with TRBJ2-7; TRBD2 might be the D (7 bases). Germline CDR1 reads MNHEY; CDR2 reads SVGAGI. Trimming stripped 7 bases from V and 1 base from J, with 11 bases between. CDR3 size: 13 residues. The CDR3 sequence: CASKGGGSYEQYF. The CDR3 DNA follows: TGTGCCAGCAAGGGAGGGGGGTCCTACGAGCAGTACTTC.